The 18 T cell receptor beta chains below were found in one sample sequenced in a study of T cell changes during pregnancy in multiple sclerosis (dated by TCRdb to between 2018 and 2020). Library method: the immunoSEQ multiplex PCR assay. Here the immuneACCESS table is served through TCRdb, limited to in-frame sequences with V and J called. Missing clones are a known gap in these copies; in checked studies unresolved V genes cover under half, and the rest lacks a known reason. The sample table lists about 46,000 clones, 80% to 95% of them with a count of one. In total, the top ten clones hold 7.5% to 9% of the sample. Sequencing used CD8+ T cells from peripheral blood mononuclear cells, obtained after pregnancy. The receptors come from a female donor with multiple sclerosis, enrolled in a pregnancy study.

The V gene is TRBV2, the J gene TRBJ2-1; TRBD2 matches 14 bases. From germline, CDR1 is SNHLY and CDR2 FYNNEI. V gave up 3 bases and J gave up 5 bases; unmatched junction bases: 3. The CDR3 runs to 16 residues. The CDR3 bases are TGTGCCAGCAGTGAGGGACTAGCGGGAGTTGACAATGAGCAGTTCTTC. Protein product: CASSEGLAGVDNEQFF. Using reference TRBV2 and TRBJ2-1 for the parts outside the CDR3, the full variable domain is EPEVTQTPSHQVTQMGQEVILRCVPISNHLYFYWYRQILGQKVEFLVSFYNNEISEKSEIFDDQFSVERPDGSNFTLKIRSTKLEDSAMYFCASSEGLAGVDNEQFFGPGTRLTVL.

The J gene is TRBJ2-6, the V gene TRBV13, with D possibly TRBD1 on 6 matching bases. The CDR3 totals 19 residues. The V end lost 4 bases, the J end lost 2 bases, and 21 bases lay between the germline ends. Germline V gives CDR1 PRHDT, CDR2 FYEKMQ (reference sequence). CDR3: CASSSARNYRDPGANVLTF. CDR3 coding DNA: TGTGCCAGCAGCTCGGCCCGGAACTACAGGGATCCTGGGGCCAACGTCCTGACTTTC.

The chain carries TRBV10-2 and TRBJ2-1, with 8 positions matching TRBD2. Trimming cost V 6 bases and J 3 bases; bases outside gene matches: 7. The CDR3 sequence is 15 residues long. CDR1 is WSHSY and CDR2 is SAAADI in the germline V gene. DNA for the CDR3: TGCGCCAGCAGCCGGACTAGCCCCTTCTACAATGAGCAGTTCTTC. The encoded protein is CASSRTSPFYNEQFF.

J is TRBJ1-6 and V is TRBV5-6, with 7 bases aligning to TRBD1. CDR1 and CDR2 (germline): SGHDT, YYEEEE. With 5 bases clipped from V and 9 bases from J, the junction kept 11 bases outside the gene matches. This CDR3 has 15 amino acids. The CDR3 DNA reads TGTGCCAGCAGTGTCCGGGGACAGCACCGTTCACCCCTCCACTTT. Amino acids: CASSVRGQHRSPLHF.

This chain links TRBV5-5 with TRBJ2-3; perhaps TRBD2 as D (6 bases). The CDR3 is made up of 11 amino acids. From germline, CDR1 is SGHKS and CDR2 YYEKEE (reference sequence). Trimming removed 4 bases at V and 6 bases at J, with 6 bases between. The CDR3 is CASSRGDTQYF. The CDR3 bases are TGTGCCAGCAGCCGGGGGGATACGCAGTATTTT.

The V and J genes are TRBV7-3 and TRBJ2-7; no clear D gene. From germline, CDR1 is SGHTA and CDR2 FQGTGA. Deletions cut 2 bases from V and 1 base from J, with 9 bases between. The CDR3 totals 14 residues. Written as DNA, the CDR3 is TGTGCCAGCAGCTTAGGGCCCCTTTCCTACGAGCAGTACTTC. Amino acid sequence: CASSLGPLSYEQYF.

The chain employs TRBV10-3 and TRBJ2-5; D is ambiguous. Trimming pared 8 bases from V and 5 bases from J, leaving 12 bases between. Germline-derived CDR1 and CDR2 are ENHRY and SYGVKD. CDR3 length: 12 residues. The CDR3 nucleotides read TGTGCCATCGGTGGCGTCCTCGAGACCCAGTACTTC. Translating gives CAIGGVLETQYF.

The chain employs TRBV2 and TRBJ2-3; D possibly corresponds to TRBD2 (6 bases). CDR1 is SNHLY and CDR2 is FYNNEI in the germline V gene. V was shortened by 5 bases and J by 5 bases, with 20 bases between the two germline ends. This CDR3 region has 16 residues. The CDR3: CASSPVWGDNGDTQYF. For the CDR3, the DNA is TGTGCCAGCAGTCCCGTGTGGGGGGATAATGGAGATACGCAGTATTTT.

This clone has a single count. The V call is TRBV27, the J call TRBJ1-2, with D perhaps matching TRBD1 (5 bases). This CDR3 is 14 amino acids long. Germline V gene sequence: CDR1 MNHEY, CDR2 SMNVEV (reference sequence). V dropped 5 bases and J dropped 0 bases, with 10 bases sitting between them. CDR3 DNA: TGTGCCAGCAGTCTGACAGCGTCTAACTATGGCTACACCTTC. Translating gives CASSLTASNYGYTF.

The CDR3, as DNA: TGTGCCAGCAGCTTAGCGCAGGGTAGGAGCACTGAAGCTTTCTTT. Amino acids: CASSLAQGRSTEAFF. The V call is TRBV7-9, the J call TRBJ1-1; D may be TRBD1 (5 bases). This CDR3 is 15 amino acids long. Trimming cost V 0 bases and J 4 bases, with 12 bases left between them. Germline-derived CDR1 and CDR2 are SEHNR and FQNEAQ (reference sequence).

The chain employs TRBV2 and TRBJ1-4; unclear D gene. The CDR3 sequence is 16 residues long. CDR1 is SNHLY, CDR2 FYNNEI, per germline. V lost 2 bases, J lost 8 bases, and 18 bases lay in between. CDR3 sequence reads: CASSEKLADPKEKLFF. In DNA, the CDR3 is TGTGCCAGCAGTGAAAAGCTGGCGGATCCAAAAGAAAAACTGTTTTTT.

The V gene is TRBV2, the J gene TRBJ2-7; D may be TRBD2 (5 bases). The germline V and J ends were trimmed by 0 bases and 3 bases, with 9 bases remaining between them. From germline, CDR1 is SNHLY and CDR2 FYNNEI. The CDR3 length is 14 residues. As DNA, the CDR3 is TGTGCCAGCAGTGAAGCTCGGGATTACTACGAGCAGTACTTC. Its protein product is CASSEARDYYEQYF.

The V call is TRBV6-5, the J call TRBJ1-1; TRBD1 matches 9 bases. J gave up 5 bases and V 6 bases, and 7 bases lay outside the gene matches. Germline CDR1 is MNHEY and CDR2 is SVGAGI. The CDR3 runs 14 residues. The CDR3 loop reads CASRQGAGGTEAFF. CDR3 in DNA: TGTGCCAGCAGACAGGGGGCTGGGGGTACTGAAGCTTTCTTT.

J is TRBJ2-1 and V is TRBV19, with TRBD1 matching over 8 bases. The CDR3 totals 15 residues. Germline CDR1 reads LNHDA; CDR2 reads SQIVND (reference sequence). Losses at the gene ends were 3 bases for V and 5 bases for J; bases not matched to a gene: 6. The CDR3 nucleotides are TGTGCCAGTAGTATTTCAGGGGGCCCCAACAATGAGCAGTTCTTC. Its protein is CASSISGGPNNEQFF.

The J gene is TRBJ2-2, the V gene TRBV6-4; 7 bases fit TRBD1. Germline V gene data show CDR1 as MRHNA and CDR2 as SNTAGT. The CDR3 contains 18 residues. After removal of 6 bases from V and 3 bases from J, the junction contained 16 bases not matched to a gene. This chain's CDR3 is CASRDGKTGYSDTGELFF. CDR3 coding DNA: TGTGCCAGCAGAGACGGGAAGACAGGGTATTCCGACACCGGGGAGCTGTTTTTT.

The gene calls are TRBV5-1 and TRBJ2-1; 7 bases match TRBD2. The CDR3 runs to 15 residues. V lost 1 base to trimming and J lost 3 bases; unmatched junction nucleotides: 4. CDR1 is SGHRS and CDR2 is YFSETQ in the germline V gene. CDR3 sequence reads: CASSLRGLDYNEQFF. The CDR3 nucleotides read TGCGCCAGCAGCTTGCGCGGACTAGACTACAATGAGCAGTTCTTC.

The rearrangement uses TRBV18 and TRBJ2-1; TRBD2 matches at 10 bases. CDR3 length equals 17 residues. Losses at the gene ends were 4 bases for V and 0 bases for J; bases not matched to a gene: 6. Germline-derived CDR1 and CDR2 are KGHSH and LQKENI. CDR3 bases: TGTGCCAGCTCACAGGGACTAGCGAAGTCCTCCTACAATGAGCAGTTCTTC. Translation: CASSQGLAKSSYNEQFF.

This chain connects TRBV7-3 to TRBJ1-1; D call uncertain. Trimming left V 1 base short and J 2 bases short, with 5 bases between. In germline, CDR1 is SGHTA, CDR2 FQGTGA. This CDR3 is built from 13 residues. The CDR3 sequence is CASSLSLNTEAFF. CDR3 sequence (DNA): TGTGCCAGCAGCTTAAGTTTAAACACTGAAGCTTTCTTT.